This TCR beta chain was found in a study of T cell changes during pregnancy in multiple sclerosis. The CDR3 runs 17 residues. Trimming took off 0 bases at V and 0 bases at J, with 12 bases between the two ends. The germline V gene encodes CDR1 SGHTA and CDR2 FQGTGA. Data came from immunoSEQ multiplex PCR; TCRdb stores just in-frame clones and leaves some out. The data contain fewer than 110,000 clones, roughly 92% of them singletons. This TCR derives from a female donor with multiple sclerosis, enrolled in a pregnancy study. The sample was peripheral blood, taken after pregnancy. This sequence joins TRBV7-3 and TRBJ1-3, with D perhaps matching TRBD1 (5 bases). CDR3 protein: CASSLTGGASSGNTIYF. DNA of the CDR3: TGTGCCAGCAGCTTAACAGGCGGGGCCTCCTCTGGAAACACCATATATTTT.